The 3 T cell receptor beta chains presented below share a single source sample, sequenced in a study of PD-1 blockade in classical Hodgkin lymphoma. The table came from immunoSEQ multiplex PCR; TCRdb's copy has only in-frame clones and leaves some out. The repertoire holds under 30,000 clones, with approximately 70% as singletons. Every patient experienced relapse after autologous stem cell transplantation, and brentuximab vedotin exposure varied. The specimen was peripheral blood mononuclear cells (PBMCs), collected before the second cycle of nivolumab. These receptors were taken from a human donor with classical Hodgkin lymphoma.

This chain uses TRBV7-2 with TRBJ2-5, with D uncertain. Germline assignment: CDR1 SGHTA and CDR2 FQGNSA. The V end was cut by 5 bases, the J end by 4 bases, with 11 bases between. The CDR3 has 13 amino acids. CDR3: CASSVQMSETQYF. The DNA for the CDR3 is TGTGCCAGCAGCGTACAAATGTCAGAGACCCAGTACTTC. Full variable domain (rest looked up from reference TRBV7-2 and TRBJ2-5): GAGVSQSPSNKVTEKGKDVELRCDPISGHTALYWYRQSLGQGLEFLIYFQGNSAPDKSGLPSDRFSAERTGGSVSTLTIQRTQQEDSAVYLCASSVQMSETQYFGPGTRLLVL.

This rearrangement joins TRBV6-5 to TRBJ2-1; possibly TRBD2 for D (5 bases). Trimming took off 5 bases at V and 7 bases at J, with 12 bases between the two ends. The CDR3 covers 13 residues. Germline V gene data show CDR1 as MNHEY and CDR2 as SVGAGI. The CDR3 is CASSPLGLNEQFF. The DNA of the CDR3 is TGTGCCAGCAGTCCCCTAGGACTTAATGAGCAGTTCTTC.

The CDR3: CASSSQGDNQPQHF. The CDR3 DNA follows: TGTGCCAGCAGCTCCCAGGGGGACAATCAGCCCCAGCATTTT. The chain has TRBV7-9 and TRBJ1-5; 7 nucleotides agree with TRBD1. Germline V gene lookup returns CDR1 SEHNR and CDR2 FQNEAQ (reference sequence). V gave up 4 bases and J gave up 3 bases; unmatched junction bases: 3. CDR3 size: 14 residues. The full variable domain, in which reference TRBV7-9 and TRBJ1-5 provide the parts outside the CDR3, is DTGVSQNPRHKITKRGQNVTFRCDPISEHNRLYWYRQTLGQGPEFLTYFQNEAQLEKSRLLSDRFSAERPKGSFSTLEIQRTEQGDSAMYLCASSSQGDNQPQHFGDGTRLSIL.